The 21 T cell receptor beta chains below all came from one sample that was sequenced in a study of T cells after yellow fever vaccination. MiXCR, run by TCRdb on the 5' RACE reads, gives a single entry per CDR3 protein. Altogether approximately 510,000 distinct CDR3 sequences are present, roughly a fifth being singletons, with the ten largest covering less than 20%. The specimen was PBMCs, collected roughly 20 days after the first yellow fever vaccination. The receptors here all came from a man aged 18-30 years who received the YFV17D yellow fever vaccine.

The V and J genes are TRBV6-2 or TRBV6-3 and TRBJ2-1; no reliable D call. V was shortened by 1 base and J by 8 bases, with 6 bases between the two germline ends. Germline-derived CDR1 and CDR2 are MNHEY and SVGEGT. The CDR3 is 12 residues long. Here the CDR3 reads CASSYYGDEQFF. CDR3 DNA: TGTGCCAGCAGTTACTATGGGGATGAGCAGTTCTTC.

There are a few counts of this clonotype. The CDR3 DNA is TGTGCCAGCAGCTTGGATGTTGGGTGGGAGACCCAGTACTTC. It translates to CASSLDVGWETQYF. The chain uses TRBV5-6 and TRBJ2-5, with D uncertain. This CDR3 is built from 14 residues. The germline V gene has CDR1 SGHDT and CDR2 YYEEEE. V was cut by 0 bases and J by 5 bases, with 11 bases left in between.

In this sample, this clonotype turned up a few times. The CDR3 DNA reads TGCAGCGTTTCAACTGGAGCGGGGGGCACAGATACGCAGTATTTT. Residues: CSVSTGAGGTDTQYF. V is TRBV29-1 and J is TRBJ2-3; 8 nucleotides line up with TRBD2. Germline V gene sequence: CDR1 SQVTM, CDR2 ANQGSEA. V trimming: 5 bases; J trimming: 1 base; junction bases outside the gene matches: 8. The CDR3 is made up of 15 amino acids.

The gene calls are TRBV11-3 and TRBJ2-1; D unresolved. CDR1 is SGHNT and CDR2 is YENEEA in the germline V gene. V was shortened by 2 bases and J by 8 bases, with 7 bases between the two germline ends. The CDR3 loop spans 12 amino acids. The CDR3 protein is CASSLWGHEQFF. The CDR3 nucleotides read TGTGCCAGCAGCTTATGGGGTCATGAGCAGTTCTTC.

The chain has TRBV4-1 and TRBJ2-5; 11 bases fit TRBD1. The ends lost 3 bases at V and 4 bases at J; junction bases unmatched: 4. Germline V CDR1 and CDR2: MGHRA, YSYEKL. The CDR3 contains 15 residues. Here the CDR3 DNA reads TGCGCCAGCAGCCAGTGGACAGGGGGCGTAGAGACCCAGTACTTC. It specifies CASSQWTGGVETQYF.

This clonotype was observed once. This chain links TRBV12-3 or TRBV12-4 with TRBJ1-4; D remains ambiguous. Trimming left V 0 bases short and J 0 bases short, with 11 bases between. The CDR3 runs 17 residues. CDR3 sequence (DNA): TGTGCCAGCAGTTTAGCCTCGACGAACCCAACTAATGAAAAACTGTTTTTT. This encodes CASSLASTNPTNEKLFF.

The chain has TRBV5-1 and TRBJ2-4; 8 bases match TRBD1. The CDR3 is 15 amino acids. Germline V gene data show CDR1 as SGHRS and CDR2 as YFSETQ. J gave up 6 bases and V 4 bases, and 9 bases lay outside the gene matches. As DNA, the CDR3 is TGCGCCAGCAGCCCGGGACAGGCTGGATTAAACATTCAGTACTTC. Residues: CASSPGQAGLNIQYF.

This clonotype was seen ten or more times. The CDR3 reads CASSSGLAGTETQYF. CDR3 bases: TGTGCCAGCAGTTCGGGACTAGCGGGGACAGAGACCCAGTACTTC. The chain joins TRBV12-3 or TRBV12-4 to TRBJ2-5; 13 bases fit TRBD2. V gave up 4 bases and J gave up 4 bases; unmatched junction bases: 3. The CDR3 is 15 residues long.

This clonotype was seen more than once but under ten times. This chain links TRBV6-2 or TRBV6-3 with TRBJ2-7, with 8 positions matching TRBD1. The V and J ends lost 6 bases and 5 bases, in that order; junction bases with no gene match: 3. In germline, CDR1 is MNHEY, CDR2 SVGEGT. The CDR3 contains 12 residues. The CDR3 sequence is CASRDRGDEQYV. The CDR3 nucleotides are TGTGCCAGCAGAGACAGGGGAGACGAGCAGTACGTC.

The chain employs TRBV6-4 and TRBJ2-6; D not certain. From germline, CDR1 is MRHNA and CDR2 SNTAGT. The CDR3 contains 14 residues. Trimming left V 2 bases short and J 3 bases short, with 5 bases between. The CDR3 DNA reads TGTGCCAGCAGTGACGACGGTGGGGCCAACGTCCTGACTTTC. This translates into CASSDDGGANVLTF.

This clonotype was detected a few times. CDR3 bases: TGTGCCAGCTGTAGGGAAGGTCAGCCCCAGCATTTT. Protein: CASCREGQPQHF. The chain joins TRBV12-3 or TRBV12-4 to TRBJ1-5; D is unresolved. Trimming pared 8 bases from V and 6 bases from J, leaving 11 bases between. This CDR3 has 12 amino acids.

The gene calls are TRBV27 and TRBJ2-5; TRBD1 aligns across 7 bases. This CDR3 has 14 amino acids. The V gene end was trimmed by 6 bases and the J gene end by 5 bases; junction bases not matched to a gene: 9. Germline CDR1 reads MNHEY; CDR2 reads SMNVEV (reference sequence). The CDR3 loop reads CASSSLKGAETQYF. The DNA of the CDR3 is TGTGCCAGCAGCTCCCTGAAGGGGGCCGAGACCCAGTACTTC.

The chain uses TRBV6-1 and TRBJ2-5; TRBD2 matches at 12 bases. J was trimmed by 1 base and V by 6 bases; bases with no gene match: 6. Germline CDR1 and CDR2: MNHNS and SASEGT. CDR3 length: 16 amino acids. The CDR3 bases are TGTGCCAGCAGGCCCACTAGCGGGGGGCTCCAAGAGACCCAGTACTTC. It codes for CASRPTSGGLQETQYF.

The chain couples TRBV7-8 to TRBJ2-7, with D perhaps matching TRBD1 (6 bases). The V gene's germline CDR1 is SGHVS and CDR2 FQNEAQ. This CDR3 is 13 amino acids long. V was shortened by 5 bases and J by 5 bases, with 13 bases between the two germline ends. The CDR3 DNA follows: TGTGCCAGCAGCGAAAGGACAGTTAACGAGCAGTACTTC. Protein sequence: CASSERTVNEQYF.

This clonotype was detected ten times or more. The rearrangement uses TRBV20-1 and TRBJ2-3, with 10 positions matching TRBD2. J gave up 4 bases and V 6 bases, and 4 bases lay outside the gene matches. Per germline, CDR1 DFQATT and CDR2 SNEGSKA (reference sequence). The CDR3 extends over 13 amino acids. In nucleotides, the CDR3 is TGCAGTGCGCCTACTAGCGGGGCAGATACGCAGTATTTT. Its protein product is CSAPTSGADTQYF.

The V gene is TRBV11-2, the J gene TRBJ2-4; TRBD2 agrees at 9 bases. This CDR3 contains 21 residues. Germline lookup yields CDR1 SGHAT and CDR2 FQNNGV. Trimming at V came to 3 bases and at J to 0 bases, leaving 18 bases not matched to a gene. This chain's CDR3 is CASSFYTSGGGEFLAKNIQYF. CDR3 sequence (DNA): TGTGCCAGCAGCTTCTACACTTCTGGCGGGGGGGAATTTCTAGCCAAAAACATTCAGTACTTC.

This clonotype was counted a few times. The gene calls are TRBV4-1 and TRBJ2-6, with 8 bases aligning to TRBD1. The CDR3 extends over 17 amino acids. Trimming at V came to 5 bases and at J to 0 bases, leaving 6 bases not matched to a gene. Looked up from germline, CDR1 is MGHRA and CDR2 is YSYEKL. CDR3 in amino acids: CASSTGTGSSGANVLTF. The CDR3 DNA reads TGCGCCAGCAGCACCGGGACAGGCAGCTCTGGGGCCAACGTCCTGACTTTC.

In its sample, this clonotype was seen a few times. The CDR3 sequence: CASSTTPATGANYNEQFF. The CDR3, as DNA: TGTGCCAGCAGTACCACCCCAGCGACAGGGGCGAACTACAATGAGCAGTTCTTC. The chain carries TRBV6-1 and TRBJ2-1; 8 bases fit TRBD1. V was pared by 5 bases and J by 3 bases, with 15 bases of the junction left unmatched. Germline CDR1 MNHNS, CDR2 SASEGT. This CDR3 has 18 residues.

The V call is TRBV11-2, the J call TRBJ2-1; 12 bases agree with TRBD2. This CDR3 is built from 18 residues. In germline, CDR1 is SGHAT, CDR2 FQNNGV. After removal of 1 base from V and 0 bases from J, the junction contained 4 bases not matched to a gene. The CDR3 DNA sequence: TGTGCCAGCAGCTTAGGACTAGCGGGGGTGGGCTCCTACAATGAGCAGTTCTTC. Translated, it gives CASSLGLAGVGSYNEQFF.

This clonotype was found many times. In DNA form, the CDR3 reads TGTGCCTCCACGACAGGGCGGTCAGCGACCCAGTACTTC. Its translation: CASTTGRSATQYF. V gene TRBV7-2 combines with J gene TRBJ2-5; the match to TRBD1 covers 7 bases. The CDR3 loop spans 13 amino acids. After removal of 11 bases from V and 7 bases from J, the junction contained 13 bases not matched to a gene. Germline CDR1 reads SGHTA; CDR2 reads FQGNSA.

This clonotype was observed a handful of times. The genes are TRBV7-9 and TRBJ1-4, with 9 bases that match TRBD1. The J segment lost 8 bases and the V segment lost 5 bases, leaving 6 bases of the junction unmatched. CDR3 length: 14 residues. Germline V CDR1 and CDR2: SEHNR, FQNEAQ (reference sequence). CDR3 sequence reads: CASSLQGAWEKLFF. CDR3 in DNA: TGTGCCAGCAGCCTACAGGGGGCTTGGGAAAAACTGTTTTTT.